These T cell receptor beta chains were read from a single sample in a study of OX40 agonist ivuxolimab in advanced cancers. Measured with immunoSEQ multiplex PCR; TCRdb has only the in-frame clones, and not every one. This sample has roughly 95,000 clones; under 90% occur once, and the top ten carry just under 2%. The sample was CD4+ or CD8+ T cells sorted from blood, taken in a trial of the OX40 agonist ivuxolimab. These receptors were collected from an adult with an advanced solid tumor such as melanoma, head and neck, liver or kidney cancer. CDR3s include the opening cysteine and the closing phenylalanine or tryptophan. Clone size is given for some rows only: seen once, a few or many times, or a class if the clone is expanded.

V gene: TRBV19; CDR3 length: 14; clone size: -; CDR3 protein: CASSMRLAGVEQYF
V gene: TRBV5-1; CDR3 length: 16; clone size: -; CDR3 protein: CASSPGSDYYTGELFF
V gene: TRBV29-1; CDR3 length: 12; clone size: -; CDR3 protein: CSVGAGADTQYF
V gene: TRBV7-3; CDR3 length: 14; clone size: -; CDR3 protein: CASSPGLVRDTQYF
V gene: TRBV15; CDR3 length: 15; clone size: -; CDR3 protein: CATSRERQDLQPQHF
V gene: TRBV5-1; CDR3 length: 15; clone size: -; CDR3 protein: CASNLAGVNQETQYF
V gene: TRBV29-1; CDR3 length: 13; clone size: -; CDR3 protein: CSVAQGQRYEQYF
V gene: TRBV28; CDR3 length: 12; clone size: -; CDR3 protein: CASSLFDEKLFF
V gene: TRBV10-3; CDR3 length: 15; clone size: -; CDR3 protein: CAIMASSSSYNEQFF
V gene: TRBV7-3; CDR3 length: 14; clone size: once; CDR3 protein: CASSLTANTGELFF
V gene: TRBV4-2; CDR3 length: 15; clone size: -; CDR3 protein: CASSQDRGRDREQFF
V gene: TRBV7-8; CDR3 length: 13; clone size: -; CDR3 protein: CASSPSRWYEQYF
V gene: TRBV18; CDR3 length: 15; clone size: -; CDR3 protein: CASSPSNTPRYEQYF
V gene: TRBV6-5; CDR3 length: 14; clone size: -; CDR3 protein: CASSPQGGNEKLFF
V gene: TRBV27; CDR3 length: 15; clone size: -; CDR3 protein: CASSFSVKANYGYTF
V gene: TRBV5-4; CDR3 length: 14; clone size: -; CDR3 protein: CASSPQSPGTEAFF
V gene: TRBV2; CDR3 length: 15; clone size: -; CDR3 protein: CASSVWTDRNYGYTF
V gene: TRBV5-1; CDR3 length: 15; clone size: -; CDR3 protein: CASRGGTLSTDTQYF
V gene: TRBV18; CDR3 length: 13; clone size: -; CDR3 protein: CASSPLIDRFKFF